The 8 T cell receptor beta chains reported below all come from one sample, sequenced in a study of shared clonotypes between healthy human individuals. TCRdb keeps only in-frame clones here, not all; method: immunoSEQ multiplex PCR. This table has hundreds of thousands of clones, less than 85% appearing once. Sequencing was done on a sample of memory CD4+ T cells sorted from blood. Regarding subset: CD45RA-negative fraction. Receptors originate from a woman aged 30 to 39 in good health.

V and J are TRBV28 and TRBJ1-1; TRBD1 is a possible D gene (6 bases). CDR1 and CDR2 (germline): MDHEN, SYDVKM. This CDR3 has 15 amino acids. V lost 1 base and J 1 base, leaving 10 bases between the germline ends. The CDR3 reads CASSLSPGQNTEAFF. CDR3 nucleotides: TGTGCCAGCAGTTTATCCCCGGGACAGAACACTGAAGCTTTCTTT. The full variable domain, rest sourced from reference TRBV28 and TRBJ1-1, is DVKVTQSSRYLVKRTGEKVFLECVQDMDHENMFWYRQDPGLGLRLIYFSYDVKMKEKGDIPEGYSVSREKKERFSLILESASTNQTSMYLCASSLSPGQNTEAFFGQGTRLTVV.

The gene calls are TRBV6-1 and TRBJ1-5, with D unclear. CDR3 length: 17 amino acids. Trimming left V 2 bases short and J 2 bases short, with 16 bases between. Per the germline V gene, CDR1 is MNHNS and CDR2 is SASEGT. The CDR3 bases are TGTGCCAGCAGTGAATCGCCAGGACCGGGTGGCAATCAGCCCCAGCATTTT. Residues: CASSESPGPGGNQPQHF.

The J gene is TRBJ2-5, the V gene TRBV30, with D perhaps TRBD2 (5 bases). The CDR3 loop spans 14 amino acids. From germline, CDR1 is GTSNPN and CDR2 SVGIG (reference sequence). V was pared by 2 bases and J by 1 base, with 11 bases between. The CDR3 region has the DNA TGTGCCTGGAGTTCGGGAACTGTCCAAGAGACCCAGTACTTC. Amino acids: CAWSSGTVQETQYF.

This clone was found many times. The V and J genes are TRBV7-9 and TRBJ2-2; the D call may be TRBD1 or TRBD2 (5 bases each). CDR1 is SEHNR and CDR2 is FQNEAQ in the germline V gene (reference sequence). This CDR3 is built from 16 residues. V was clipped by 3 bases and J by 1 base, with 12 bases between them. The DNA of the CDR3 is TGTGCCAGCAGCTTGGCCGGGACGGTGAACACCGGGGAGCTGTTTTTT. It is translated as CASSLAGTVNTGELFF. Together with reference TRBV7-9 and TRBJ2-2, the CDR3 gives the full variable domain: DTGVSQNPRHKITKRGQNVTFRCDPISEHNRLYWYRQTLGQGPEFLTYFQNEAQLEKSRLLSDRFSAERPKGSFSTLEIQRTEQGDSAMYLCASSLAGTVNTGELFFGEGSRLTVL.

The DNA of the CDR3 is TGTGCCAGCTCACCACCGCAGGGGTTGAATGAGCAGTTCTTC. Its protein is CASSPPQGLNEQFF. V and J are TRBV18 and TRBJ2-1; D perhaps matches TRBD1 (6 bases). The CDR3 covers 14 residues. CDR1 and CDR2 (germline): KGHSH, LQKENI. V was shortened by 0 bases and J by 7 bases, with 10 bases between the two germline ends.

The CDR3 protein is CASSLGTSGSQETQYF. In nucleotides, the CDR3 is TGTGCCAGCAGCCTGGGGACTAGCGGGAGCCAAGAGACCCAGTACTTC. The V and J genes are TRBV11-2 and TRBJ2-5; 14 bases agree with TRBD2. The V gene end was trimmed by 5 bases and the J gene end by 1 base; junction bases not matched to a gene: 3. CDR3 size: 16 residues. CDR1 and CDR2 (germline): SGHAT, FQNNGV. Based on the CDR3 plus reference TRBV11-2 and TRBJ2-5, the full variable domain is EAGVAQSPRYKIIEKRQSVAFWCNPISGHATLYWYQQILGQGPKLLIQFQNNGVVDDSQLPKDRFSAERLKGVDSTLKIQPAKLEDSAVYLCASSLGTSGSQETQYFGPGTRLLVL.

This clone has a handful of counts. Written as DNA, the CDR3 is TGTGCCAGCAGCTTTTGGGGGACAGGGATCACCGGGGAGCTGTTTTTT. Amino acids: CASSFWGTGITGELFF. V and J are TRBV7-6 and TRBJ2-2; 9 bases fit TRBD1. The V gene's germline CDR1 is SGHVS and CDR2 FNYEAQ. This CDR3 spans 16 amino acids. J was trimmed by 4 bases and V by 3 bases; bases with no gene match: 6. Full variable domain (rest looked up from reference TRBV7-6 and TRBJ2-2): GAGVSQSPRYKVTKRGQDVALRCDPISGHVSLYWYRQALGQGPEFLTYFNYEAQQDKSGLPNDRFSAERPEGSISTLTIQRTEQRDSAMYRCASSFWGTGITGELFFGEGSRLTVL.

The genes are TRBV2 and TRBJ1-1; 8 nucleotides agree with TRBD1. The CDR3 contains 13 residues. Looked up from germline, CDR1 is SNHLY and CDR2 is FYNNEI. V gave up 10 bases and J gave up 5 bases; unmatched junction bases: 9. CDR3 sequence reads: CANSDRAGTEAFF. CDR3 DNA sequence: TGTGCCAACTCGGACAGGGCAGGAACTGAAGCTTTCTTT.